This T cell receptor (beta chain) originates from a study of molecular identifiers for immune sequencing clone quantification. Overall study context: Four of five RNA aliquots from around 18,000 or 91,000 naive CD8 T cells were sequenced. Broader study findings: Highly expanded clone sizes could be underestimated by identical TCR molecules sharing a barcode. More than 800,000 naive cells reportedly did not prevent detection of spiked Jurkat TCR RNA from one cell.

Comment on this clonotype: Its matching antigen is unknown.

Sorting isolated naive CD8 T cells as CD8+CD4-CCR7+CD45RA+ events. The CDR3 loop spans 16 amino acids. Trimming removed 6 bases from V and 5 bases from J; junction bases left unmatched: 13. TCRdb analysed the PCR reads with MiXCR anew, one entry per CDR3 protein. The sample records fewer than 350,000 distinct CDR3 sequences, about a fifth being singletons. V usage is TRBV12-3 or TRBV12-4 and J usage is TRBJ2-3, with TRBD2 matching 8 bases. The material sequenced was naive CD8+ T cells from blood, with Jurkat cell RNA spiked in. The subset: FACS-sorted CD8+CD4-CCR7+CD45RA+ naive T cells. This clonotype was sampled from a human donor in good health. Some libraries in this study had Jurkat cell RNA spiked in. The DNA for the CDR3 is TGTGCCAGCAGGCCTCAACGGGGGGGCGGGCGAGATACGCAGTATTTT. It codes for CASRPQRGGGRDTQYF.